A single sample is the source of the 21 T cell receptor beta chains below, sequenced in a study of T cell responses to AZD1222 COVID-19 vaccine. The method was immunoSEQ multiplex PCR; TCRdb's version includes in-frame clones alone and lacks a portion of them. Among around 110,000 clones listed, roughly 87% were seen once. The source was peripheral blood, collected on day 0 of AZD1222 vaccination. The receptors were sampled from an adult in good health.

CDR3 bases: TGTGCCAGCAGGTCGCCGGGACAGGGTTTCTATGAGCAGTTCTTC. Amino acid sequence: CASRSPGQGFYEQFF. The V call is TRBV6-5, the J call TRBJ2-1, with TRBD1 matching over 9 bases. Germline V CDR1 and CDR2: MNHEY, SVGAGI. Unmatched junction bases numbered 11, after V lost 6 bases and J lost 8 bases. There are 15 residues in the CDR3.

The chain joins TRBV28 to TRBJ1-5; no clear D. Germline V gene sequence: CDR1 MDHEN, CDR2 SYDVKM. Trimming cost V 4 bases and J 4 bases, with 11 bases left between them. The CDR3 has 14 amino acids. This chain's CDR3 is CASSSPPGNQPQHF. In DNA form, the CDR3 reads TGTGCCAGCAGTTCCCCTCCGGGGAATCAGCCCCAGCATTTT.

The V gene is TRBV9, the J gene TRBJ2-3; 7 bases fit TRBD1. The germline V gene has CDR1 SGDLS and CDR2 YYNGEE. After removal of 3 bases from V and 8 bases from J, the junction contained 15 bases not matched to a gene. The CDR3 contains 16 residues. The CDR3: CASSAPGGAETGTQYF. CDR3 coding DNA: TGTGCCAGCAGCGCCCCAGGGGGAGCGGAGACCGGTACGCAGTATTTT.

The chain combines TRBV9 with TRBJ2-7, with D uncertain. V shed 0 bases and J shed 1 base, with 8 bases lying between them. The CDR3 runs 14 residues. Germline V gene lookup returns CDR1 SGDLS and CDR2 YYNGEE. CDR3: CASSVADGSYEQYF. CDR3 nucleotide sequence: TGTGCCAGCAGCGTAGCTGACGGTTCCTACGAGCAGTACTTC.

This clone was seen just once. This rearrangement joins TRBV28 to TRBJ1-4; TRBD1 might be the D (6 bases). The CDR3 runs to 15 residues. V was pared by 6 bases and J by 2 bases, with 13 bases between. Germline V lookup: CDR1 MDHEN, CDR2 SYDVKM. The CDR3 spells CASSSWGLTNEKLFF. The CDR3 DNA reads as TGTGCCAGCAGCTCGTGGGGGCTGACTAATGAAAAACTGTTTTTT.

The chain links TRBV6-5 to TRBJ1-5; possible D gene TRBD1, 6 bases. Germline V gene data show CDR1 as MNHEY and CDR2 as SVGAGI. The CDR3 extends over 11 amino acids. Trimming stripped 4 bases from V and 12 bases from J, with 10 bases between. Here the CDR3 DNA reads TGTGCCAGCAGTTCAGGGGAAAGCCAGCATTTT. This translates into CASSSGESQHF.

The V call is TRBV29-1, the J call TRBJ2-5; 10 bases are a match to TRBD2. Trimming took 6 bases from V and 7 from J; bases not matched to a gene: 11. CDR1 and CDR2 from the germline V gene are SQVTM and ANQGSEA. The CDR3 runs 14 residues. CDR3 sequence reads: CSVASGGAEGTQYF. The CDR3 nucleotides are TGCAGCGTCGCAAGCGGGGGGGCTGAAGGGACCCAGTACTTC.

The J gene is TRBJ2-7, the V gene TRBV27, with D hard to call. Germline CDR1 is MNHEY and CDR2 is SMNVEV (reference sequence). Trimming left V 0 bases short and J 6 bases short, with 9 bases between. The CDR3 consists of 13 residues. CDR3 region: CASSLSSVGEQYF. For the CDR3, the DNA is TGTGCCAGCAGTTTATCGTCAGTCGGCGAGCAGTACTTC.

In DNA, the CDR3 is TGTGCCAGCGGAGGGGGTGAGCAGGGCCCTCAAGGTGGCTACACCTTC. Translated: CASGGGEQGPQGGYTF. The J gene is TRBJ1-2, the V gene TRBV19; D might be TRBD1 (6 bases). The germline V gene has CDR1 LNHDA and CDR2 SQIVND (reference sequence). V lost 9 bases, J lost 7 bases, and 27 bases lay in between. The CDR3 length is 16 residues.

Here the CDR3 DNA reads TGTGCCAGCAGCTTCAAGGGCTCCTATAATTCACCCCTCCACTTT. Amino acid sequence: CASSFKGSYNSPLHF. The V gene is TRBV7-8, the J gene TRBJ1-6, with unresolved D. Germline assignment: CDR1 SGHVS and CDR2 FQNEAQ. The germline V and J ends were trimmed by 3 bases and 0 bases, with 6 bases remaining between them. The CDR3 has 15 amino acids.

V and J are TRBV7-3 and TRBJ1-6; D ambiguous. Deletions cut 2 bases from V and 9 bases from J, with 14 bases between. CDR3 size: 15 residues. Per germline, CDR1 SGHTA and CDR2 FQGTGA. In DNA, the CDR3 is TGTGCCAGCAGCTTATACGCGGATTTGGGTTCACCCCTCCACTTT. It translates to CASSLYADLGSPLHF. Looking up the rest from reference TRBV7-3 and TRBJ1-6 gives the full variable domain: GAGVSQTPSNKVTEKGKYVELRCDPISGHTALYWYRQSLGQGPEFLIYFQGTGAADDSGLPNDRFFAVRPEGSVSTLKIQRTERGDSAVYLCASSLYADLGSPLHFGNGTRLTVT.

The chain couples TRBV2 to TRBJ1-5; D remains ambiguous. The V end was cut by 2 bases, the J end by 4 bases, with 12 bases between. The germline V gene has CDR1 SNHLY and CDR2 FYNNEI. CDR3 size: 15 residues. The CDR3 loop reads CASSEMGQTNQPQHF. In DNA form, the CDR3 reads TGTGCCAGCAGTGAAATGGGCCAGACTAATCAGCCCCAGCATTTT.

The chain employs TRBV24-1 and TRBJ2-2; tentative D call: TRBD2 (6 bases). The germline V gene encodes CDR1 KGHDR and CDR2 SFDVKD. The V end lost 6 bases, the J end lost 3 bases, and 10 bases lay between the germline ends. The CDR3 runs to 14 residues. The chain's CDR3 is CATSRDSYTGELFF. Written as DNA, the CDR3 is TGTGCCACCAGTCGGGACTCCTACACCGGGGAGCTGTTTTTT.

The gene calls are TRBV5-6 and TRBJ1-4; D call uncertain. The CDR3 extends over 14 amino acids. V was clipped by 5 bases and J by 3 bases, with 11 bases between them. The germline gives CDR1 SGHDT, CDR2 YYEEEE. The CDR3 nucleotides are TGTGCCAGCAGGACCGGAGGATCTAATGAAAAACTGTTTTTT. Encoded protein: CASRTGGSNEKLFF.

The rearrangement joins TRBV2 to TRBJ2-1; D assignment may be TRBD1 or TRBD2 (5 bases each). The CDR3 spans 13 residues. Germline assignment: CDR1 SNHLY and CDR2 FYNNEI. The ends were cut back, 6 bases at V and 5 bases at J, with 11 bases in the middle. CDR3 sequence reads: CASRATGHNEQFF. CDR3 DNA: TGTGCCAGCAGAGCTACGGGGCACAATGAGCAGTTCTTC.

This chain links TRBV6-5 with TRBJ2-2; TRBD1 agrees at 11 bases. The CDR3 covers 15 residues. The germline V gene encodes CDR1 MNHEY and CDR2 SVGAGI. The V segment lost 6 bases and the J segment 4 bases; nucleotides outside the gene matches: 4. CDR3 in DNA: TGTGCCAGCAGACTCGGACAGGGGGCCACCGGGGAGCTGTTTTTT. Encoded protein: CASRLGQGATGELFF.

This clone was counted only a few times. The chain recombines TRBV7-2 with TRBJ1-2; unclear D gene. The germline gives CDR1 SGHTA, CDR2 FQGNSA. The V end lost 2 bases, the J end lost 7 bases, and 11 bases lay between the germline ends. CDR3 size: 13 residues. CDR3: CASSLTDLSGYTF. The DNA of the CDR3 is TGTGCCAGCAGCTTAACGGACCTATCTGGCTACACCTTC.

The chain combines TRBV5-6 with TRBJ1-6; 7 bases align to TRBD1. The V and J ends lost 0 bases and 10 bases, in that order; junction bases with no gene match: 10. The germline gives CDR1 SGHDT, CDR2 YYEEEE. The CDR3 extends over 16 amino acids. DNA for the CDR3: TGTGCCAGCAGCTTGGGACCGACAGGGTACGGCTCACCCCTCCACTTT. Its protein is CASSLGPTGYGSPLHF.

This clone appeared a few times. The genes are TRBV28 and TRBJ1-5, with D hard to call. V dropped 5 bases and J dropped 1 base, with 6 bases sitting between them. The CDR3 runs 13 residues. The germline V gene encodes CDR1 MDHEN and CDR2 SYDVKM. In DNA, the CDR3 is TGTGCCAGCAGTACGGACAGCAATCAGCCCCAGCATTTT. It specifies CASSTDSNQPQHF.

The chain couples TRBV29-1 to TRBJ1-3; D gene uncertain. This CDR3 region has 13 residues. Trimming left V 7 bases short and J 0 bases short, with 10 bases between. CDR1 and CDR2 (germline): SQVTM, ANQGSEA. CDR3 coding DNA: TGCAGCGCCGTACAGTCCTCTGGAAACACCATATATTTT. This codes for CSAVQSSGNTIYF.

The chain has TRBV4-1 and TRBJ2-3, with TRBD2 matching over 12 bases. Losses at the gene ends were 3 bases for V and 5 bases for J; bases not matched to a gene: 3. There are 15 residues in the CDR3. Per the germline V gene, CDR1 is MGHRA and CDR2 is YSYEKL. The CDR3 DNA sequence: TGCGCCAGCAGCCACCTAGCGGGAGGGGTAGATACGCAGTATTTT. Translation: CASSHLAGGVDTQYF.